This TCR beta chain is from a study of T cell changes during pregnancy in multiple sclerosis. This table comes from immunoSEQ multiplex PCR, and its TCRdb copy is limited to in-frame clones, with some not included. The sample consists of about 28,000 clones, 92% of them appearing once. This TCR was sampled from a female donor in good health, enrolled as a control in a pregnancy study. The specimen comprised peripheral blood, sampled in the first trimester of pregnancy.

The chain's CDR3 is CASSHYKNTEAFF. Written as DNA, the CDR3 is TGTGCCAGCAGCCATTACAAGAACACTGAAGCTTTCTTT. The chain couples TRBV7-8 to TRBJ1-1; D uncertain. This CDR3 is 13 amino acids long. The V and J ends lost 5 bases and 1 base respectively, with 8 bases between them. CDR1 is SGHVS, CDR2 FQNEAQ, per germline.